The 20 T cell receptor beta chains below were found in one sample sequenced in a study of control samples from healthy donors and cancer patients (dated by TCRdb to 2018 to 2021). Preparation of the library involved the immunoSEQ multiplex PCR assay. TCRdb provides this immuneACCESS table in a form limited to in-frame rearrangements. Some clones are lacking; in checked studies, under half of them reflect an unresolved V gene, and why the rest are absent is not known. The sample table holds about 120,000 clones, of which 75% to 90% were seen once. Approximately 1.1% of the sample belongs to the ten largest clones. Sequenced material: PBMCs. These receptors originate from a woman between 50 and 59 years old with colorectal cancer.

CDR3 sequence reads: CASSFSGGISYEQYF. Written as DNA, the CDR3 is TGTGCCAGCAGCTTCTCAGGGGGCATTAGCTACGAGCAGTACTTC. V gene TRBV11-2 combines with J gene TRBJ2-7, with 8 nucleotides matching TRBD1. Trimming removed 3 bases from V and 3 bases from J; junction bases left unmatched: 7. CDR1 and CDR2 from the germline V gene are SGHAT and FQNNGV. The CDR3 runs 15 residues. Variable domain in full (rest from reference TRBV11-2 and TRBJ2-7): EAGVAQSPRYKIIEKRQSVAFWCNPISGHATLYWYQQILGQGPKLLIQFQNNGVVDDSQLPKDRFSAERLKGVDSTLKIQPAKLEDSAVYLCASSFSGGISYEQYFGPGTRLTVT.

The chain combines TRBV27 with TRBJ2-5; D assignment may be TRBD1 or TRBD2 (5 bases each). Deletions cut 6 bases from V and 2 bases from J, with 16 bases between. In germline, CDR1 is MNHEY, CDR2 SMNVEV (reference sequence). The length of the CDR3 is 15 residues. The CDR3 DNA sequence: TGTGCCAGCAGCCGGGATTGGACAACTCAAGAGACCCAGTACTTC. Protein product: CASSRDWTTQETQYF.

This clone showed up just once. The chain is built from TRBV6-6 and TRBJ1-1; D gene ambiguous. This CDR3 spans 14 amino acids. The V end lost 0 bases, the J end lost 7 bases, and 12 bases lay between the germline ends. Germline CDR1 and CDR2: MNHNY and SVGAGI (reference sequence). The CDR3 protein is CASSYSTGFGEAFF. CDR3 nucleotides: TGTGCCAGCAGTTACTCGACGGGTTTCGGTGAAGCTTTCTTT.

This chain links TRBV5-4 with TRBJ2-7, with D possibly matching TRBD2 (6 bases). CDR3 size: 15 residues. Between the trimmed V and J ends, which lost 4 bases and 2 bases, there was a span of 16 bases. CDR1 and CDR2 from the germline V gene are SGHNT and YYREEE (reference sequence). The CDR3 sequence: CASSREPGTTYEQYF. CDR3 bases: TGTGCCAGCAGCCGGGAGCCAGGGACGACCTACGAGCAGTACTTC.

This clone was found once. This sequence joins TRBV7-2 and TRBJ2-1; 10 nucleotides match TRBD2. Looked up from germline, CDR1 is SGHTA and CDR2 is FQGNSA. The J segment lost 4 bases and the V segment lost 1 base, leaving 13 bases of the junction unmatched. CDR3 length: 19 amino acids. The CDR3 here is CASSLVGARLAGEYNEQFF. CDR3 DNA sequence: TGTGCCAGCAGCTTAGTAGGGGCGAGGCTAGCGGGAGAATACAATGAGCAGTTCTTC.

The gene calls are TRBV13 and TRBJ2-7, with 8 bases matching TRBD2. There are 14 residues in the CDR3. Germline loops: CDR1 PRHDT, CDR2 FYEKMQ (reference sequence). The ends lost 5 bases at V and 7 bases at J; junction bases unmatched: 10. For the CDR3, the DNA is TGTGCCAGCAGCCCCCCCGGGAGGGTTGGGGAGCAGTACTTC. Its protein product is CASSPPGRVGEQYF.

The CDR3 region has the DNA TGTGCCAGCTCATCAGGGGTTGGGAACACTGAAGCTTTCTTT. It yields the protein CASSSGVGNTEAFF. The V call is TRBV18, the J call TRBJ1-1; TRBD1 might be the D (6 bases). The germline V and J ends were trimmed by 5 bases and 1 base, with 11 bases remaining between them. The V gene's germline CDR1 is KGHSH and CDR2 LQKENI. This CDR3 spans 14 amino acids.

CDR3: CASSNSDEQYF. Here the CDR3 DNA reads TGTGCCAGTAGTAATTCCGACGAGCAGTACTTC. The chain employs TRBV19 and TRBJ2-7, with D unresolved. The V end was cut by 4 bases, the J end by 5 bases, with 6 bases between. The CDR3 runs 11 residues. Per germline, CDR1 LNHDA and CDR2 SQIVND (reference sequence).

The rearrangement links TRBV5-1 to TRBJ2-3; D might be TRBD2 (6 bases). Germline V gene data show CDR1 as SGHRS and CDR2 as YFSETQ. With 0 bases removed from V and 3 bases from J, the gap between germline ends came to 14 bases. The CDR3 sequence is 16 residues long. The CDR3 DNA sequence: TGCGCCAGCAGCTTGGATGGGGGAGGTGGGACAGATACGCAGTATTTT. This gives the protein CASSLDGGGGTDTQYF.

This rearrangement joins TRBV3-1 (or the pseudogene TRBV3-2) to TRBJ2-7; TRBD1 aligns across 11 bases. There are 15 residues in the CDR3. Germline V gene lookup returns CDR1 LGHDT and CDR2 YNNKEL (reference sequence). Trimming at V came to 4 bases and at J to 7 bases, leaving 9 bases not matched to a gene. The CDR3 sequence is CASSPEDRGRGEQYF. The CDR3 bases are TGTGCCAGCAGCCCGGAGGACAGGGGGCGCGGGGAGCAGTACTTC.

The rearrangement links TRBV28 to TRBJ1-5; D gene uncertain. Per the germline V gene, CDR1 is MDHEN and CDR2 is SYDVKM. The CDR3 covers 14 residues. V was shortened by 2 bases and J by 4 bases, with 9 bases between the two germline ends. Written as DNA, the CDR3 is TGTGCCAGCAGTTTAGGCAGGCTGAATCAGCCCCAGCATTTT. It translates to CASSLGRLNQPQHF.

The rearrangement links TRBV19 to TRBJ2-7, with TRBD1 as a possible D gene (6 bases). CDR3 length: 13 residues. The V end was cut by 6 bases, the J end by 6 bases, with 15 bases between. Germline CDR1 and CDR2: LNHDA and SQIVND (reference sequence). This CDR3 reads CASSLARGLEQYF. The CDR3, as DNA: TGTGCCAGTAGCTTGGCCAGGGGCCTCGAGCAGTACTTC. The variable domain in full, completed from reference TRBV19 and TRBJ2-7, reads DGGITQSPKYLFRKEGQNVTLSCEQNLNHDAMYWYRQDPGQGLRLIYYSQIVNDFQKGDIAEGYSVSREKKESFPLTVTSAQKNPTAFYLCASSLARGLEQYFGPGTRLTVT.

The chain joins TRBV2 to TRBJ2-2, with 10 bases identical to TRBD1. The CDR3 consists of 15 residues. CDR1 is SNHLY, CDR2 FYNNEI, per germline. V was clipped by 2 bases and J by 5 bases; unmatched bases: 2. The CDR3 loop is CASSESGQGTGELFF. The CDR3 nucleotides are TGTGCCAGCAGTGAATCGGGACAGGGGACCGGGGAGCTGTTTTTT. Supplemented by reference TRBV2 and TRBJ2-2, the full variable domain reads EPEVTQTPSHQVTQMGQEVILRCVPISNHLYFYWYRQILGQKVEFLVSFYNNEISEKSEIFDDQFSVERPDGSNFTLKIRSTKLEDSAMYFCASSESGQGTGELFFGEGSRLTVL.

The genes are TRBV2 and TRBJ2-5; 7 bases match TRBD1. The J segment lost 5 bases and the V segment lost 3 bases, leaving 6 bases of the junction unmatched. This CDR3 is built from 14 residues. Germline CDR1 and CDR2: SNHLY and FYNNEI. CDR3 sequence (DNA): TGTGCCAGCAGTGAGATTACAGGGGAGGAGACCCAGTACTTC. Its protein product is CASSEITGEETQYF. Variable domain in full (rest from reference TRBV2 and TRBJ2-5): EPEVTQTPSHQVTQMGQEVILRCVPISNHLYFYWYRQILGQKVEFLVSFYNNEISEKSEIFDDQFSVERPDGSNFTLKIRSTKLEDSAMYFCASSEITGEETQYFGPGTRLLVL.

The chain couples TRBV9 to TRBJ1-2; 9 bases match TRBD1. The junction had 4 bases not matched to a gene; V was cut back by 3 bases and J by 4 bases. The CDR3 runs to 14 residues. Looked up from germline, CDR1 is SGDLS and CDR2 is YYNGEE. The DNA for the CDR3 is TGTGCCAGCAGCGCGGGACAGGGCGCCTATGGCTACACCTTC. This translates into CASSAGQGAYGYTF.

V and J are TRBV24-1 and TRBJ2-3, with 9 bases matching TRBD2. V trimming: 4 bases; J trimming: 2 bases; junction bases outside the gene matches: 6. Germline values: CDR1 KGHDR, CDR2 SFDVKD. This CDR3 has 16 residues. The chain's CDR3 is CATSDQTSGLTDTQYF. In DNA form, the CDR3 reads TGTGCCACCAGTGACCAGACTAGCGGACTCACAGATACGCAGTATTTT.

The rearrangement joins TRBV7-6 to TRBJ1-1; 7 nucleotides agree with TRBD1. Germline lookup yields CDR1 SGHVS and CDR2 FNYEAQ. The length of the CDR3 is 12 residues. Trimming cost V 5 bases and J 8 bases; bases outside gene matches: 5. The DNA of the CDR3 is TGTGCCAGCAGCCCCGGGACAGACGAAGCTTTCTTT. This gives the protein CASSPGTDEAFF.

This chain joins TRBV27 and TRBJ1-2; tentative D call: TRBD1 (5 bases). Trimming shortened V by 8 bases and J by 3 bases, and 13 bases separated the two germline ends. The CDR3 loop spans 13 amino acids. Germline CDR1 is MNHEY and CDR2 is SMNVEV (reference sequence). The CDR3 bases are TGTGCCAGCGGCTACGACAGCTACTATGGCTACACCTTC. It translates to CASGYDSYYGYTF.

The J gene is TRBJ1-2, the V gene TRBV27; D is uncertain. Germline V gene data show CDR1 as MNHEY and CDR2 as SMNVEV (reference sequence). Between the trimmed V and J ends, which lost 6 bases and 1 base, there was a span of 12 bases. The CDR3 covers 14 residues. CDR3 sequence reads: CASSLRAVNYGYTF. The CDR3 bases are TGTGCCAGCAGCCTCCGGGCCGTTAACTATGGCTACACCTTC.

This clone was observed a single time. The CDR3 DNA reads as TGTGCCAGCAGCCAGGGGGACACGATGAACACTGAAGCTTTCTTT. Translated: CASSQGDTMNTEAFF. This sequence joins TRBV3-1 (or the pseudogene TRBV3-2) and TRBJ1-1; maybe TRBD1 (6 bases). CDR1 LGHDT and CDR2 YNNKEL come from the germline V gene (reference sequence). The ends were cut back, 3 bases at V and 0 bases at J, with 11 bases in the middle. The CDR3 totals 15 residues.